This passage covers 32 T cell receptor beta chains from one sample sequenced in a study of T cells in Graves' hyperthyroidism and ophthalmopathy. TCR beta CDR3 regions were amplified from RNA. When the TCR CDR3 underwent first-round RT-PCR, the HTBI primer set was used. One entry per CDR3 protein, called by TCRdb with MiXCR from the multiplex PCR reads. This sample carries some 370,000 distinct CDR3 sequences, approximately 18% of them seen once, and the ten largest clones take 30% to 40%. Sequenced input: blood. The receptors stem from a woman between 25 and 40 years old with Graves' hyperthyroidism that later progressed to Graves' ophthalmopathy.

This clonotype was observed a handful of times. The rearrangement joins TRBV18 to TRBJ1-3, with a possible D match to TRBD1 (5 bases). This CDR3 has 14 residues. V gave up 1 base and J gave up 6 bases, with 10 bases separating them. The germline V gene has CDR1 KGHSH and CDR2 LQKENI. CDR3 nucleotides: TGTGCCAGCTCACCACGGGCAGGGCAAAACACCATATATTTT. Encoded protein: CASSPRAGQNTIYF.

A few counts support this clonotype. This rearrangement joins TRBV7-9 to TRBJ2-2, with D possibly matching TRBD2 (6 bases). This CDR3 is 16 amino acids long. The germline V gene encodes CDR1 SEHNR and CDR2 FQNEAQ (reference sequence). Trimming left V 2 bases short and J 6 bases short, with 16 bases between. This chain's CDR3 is CASSLKLAGDPGELFF. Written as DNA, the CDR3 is TGTGCCAGCAGCTTAAAACTAGCCGGGGACCCCGGGGAGCTGTTTTTT.

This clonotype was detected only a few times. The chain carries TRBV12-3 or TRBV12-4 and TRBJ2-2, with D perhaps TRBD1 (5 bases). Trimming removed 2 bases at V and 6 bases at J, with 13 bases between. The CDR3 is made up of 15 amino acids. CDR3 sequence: CASSLRLGVPGELFF. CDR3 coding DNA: TGTGCCAGCAGTTTAAGATTAGGGGTACCCGGGGAGCTGTTTTTT.

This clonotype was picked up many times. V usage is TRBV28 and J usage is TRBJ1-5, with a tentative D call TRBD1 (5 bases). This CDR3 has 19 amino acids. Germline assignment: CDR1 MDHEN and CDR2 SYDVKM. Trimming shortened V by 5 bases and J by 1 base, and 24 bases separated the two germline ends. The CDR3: CASSNRDQLLRLSNQPQHF. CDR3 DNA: TGTGCCAGCAGTAACCGGGACCAACTTCTAAGACTGAGCAATCAGCCCCAGCATTTT.

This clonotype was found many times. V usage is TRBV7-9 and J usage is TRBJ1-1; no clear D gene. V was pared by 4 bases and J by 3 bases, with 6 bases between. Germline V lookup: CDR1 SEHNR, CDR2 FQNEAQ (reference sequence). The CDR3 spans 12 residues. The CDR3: CASSYRDTEAFF. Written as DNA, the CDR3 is TGTGCCAGCAGCTACAGAGACACTGAAGCTTTCTTT.

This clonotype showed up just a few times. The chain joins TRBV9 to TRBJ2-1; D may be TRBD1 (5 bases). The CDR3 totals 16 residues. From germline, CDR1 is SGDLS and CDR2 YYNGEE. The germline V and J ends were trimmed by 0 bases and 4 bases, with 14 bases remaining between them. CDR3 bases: TGTGCCAGCAGCGTAGGAAAAGACAGAGCATACAATGAGCAGTTCTTC. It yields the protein CASSVGKDRAYNEQFF.

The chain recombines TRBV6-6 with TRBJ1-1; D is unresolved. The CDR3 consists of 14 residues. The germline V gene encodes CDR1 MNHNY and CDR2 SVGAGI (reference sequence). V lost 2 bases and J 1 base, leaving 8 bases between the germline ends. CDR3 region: CASSYSRQNTEAFF. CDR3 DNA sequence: TGTGCCAGCAGTTACAGCAGACAGAACACTGAAGCTTTCTTT.

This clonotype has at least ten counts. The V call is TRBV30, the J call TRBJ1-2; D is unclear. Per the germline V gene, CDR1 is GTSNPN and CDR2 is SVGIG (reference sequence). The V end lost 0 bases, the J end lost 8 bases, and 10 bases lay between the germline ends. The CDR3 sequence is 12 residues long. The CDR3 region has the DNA TGTGCCTGGAGTGTTACGACCTCAGGCTACACCTTC. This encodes CAWSVTTSGYTF.

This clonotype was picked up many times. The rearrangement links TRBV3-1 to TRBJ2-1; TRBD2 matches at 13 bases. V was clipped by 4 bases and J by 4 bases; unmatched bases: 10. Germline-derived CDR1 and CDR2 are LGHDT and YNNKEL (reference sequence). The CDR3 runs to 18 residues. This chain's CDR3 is CASSRRLAGGSIYNEQFF. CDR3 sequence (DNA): TGTGCCAGCAGCCGACGACTAGCGGGGGGCTCCATATACAATGAGCAGTTCTTC.

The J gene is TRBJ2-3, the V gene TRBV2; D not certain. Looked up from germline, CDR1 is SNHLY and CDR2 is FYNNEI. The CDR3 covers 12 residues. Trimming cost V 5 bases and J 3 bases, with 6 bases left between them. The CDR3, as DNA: TGTGCCAGCAGTCATTCAACAGATACGCAGTATTTT. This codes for CASSHSTDTQYF. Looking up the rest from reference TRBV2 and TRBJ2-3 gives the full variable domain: EPEVTQTPSHQVTQMGQEVILRCVPISNHLYFYWYRQILGQKVEFLVSFYNNEISEKSEIFDDQFSVERPDGSNFTLKIRSTKLEDSAMYFCASSHSTDTQYFGPGTRLTVL.

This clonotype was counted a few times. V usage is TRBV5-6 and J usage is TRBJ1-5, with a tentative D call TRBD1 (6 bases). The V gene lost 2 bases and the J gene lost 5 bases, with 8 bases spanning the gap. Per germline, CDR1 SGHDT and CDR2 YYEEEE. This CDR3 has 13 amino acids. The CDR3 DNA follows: TGTGCCAGCAGCTTACAGGGCTATCAGCCCCAGCATTTT. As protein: CASSLQGYQPQHF.

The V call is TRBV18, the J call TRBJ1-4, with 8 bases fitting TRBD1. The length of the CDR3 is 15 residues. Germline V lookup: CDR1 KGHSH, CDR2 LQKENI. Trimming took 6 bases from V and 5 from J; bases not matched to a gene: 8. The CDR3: CASSEGQGSNEKLFF. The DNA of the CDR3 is TGTGCCAGCTCGGAAGGACAGGGTTCAAATGAAAAACTGTTTTTT.

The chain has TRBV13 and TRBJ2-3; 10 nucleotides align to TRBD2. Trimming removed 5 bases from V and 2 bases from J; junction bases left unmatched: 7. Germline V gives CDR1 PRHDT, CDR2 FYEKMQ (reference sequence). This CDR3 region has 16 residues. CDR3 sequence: CASSNLAGVITDTQYF. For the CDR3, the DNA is TGTGCCAGCAGCAACCTAGCGGGAGTCATCACAGATACGCAGTATTTT.

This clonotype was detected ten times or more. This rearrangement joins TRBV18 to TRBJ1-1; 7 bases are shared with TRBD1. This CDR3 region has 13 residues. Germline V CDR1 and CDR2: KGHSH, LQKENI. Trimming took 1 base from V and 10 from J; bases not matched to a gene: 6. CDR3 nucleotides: TGTGCCAGCTCACCACAGGATGCAGGGGGAGCTTTCTTT. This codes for CASSPQDAGGAFF. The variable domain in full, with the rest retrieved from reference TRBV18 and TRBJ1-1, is NAGVMQNPRHLVRRRGQEARLRCSPMKGHSHVYWYRQLPEEGLKFMVYLQKENIIDESGMPKERFSAEFPKEGPSILRIQQVVRGDSAAYFCASSPQDAGGAFFGQGTRLTVV.

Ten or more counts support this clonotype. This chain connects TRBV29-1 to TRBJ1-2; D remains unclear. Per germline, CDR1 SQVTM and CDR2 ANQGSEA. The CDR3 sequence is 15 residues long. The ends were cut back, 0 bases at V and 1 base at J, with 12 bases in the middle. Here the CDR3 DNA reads TGCAGCGTTGAAGATTCCAGGAAGAATAACTATGGCTACACCTTC. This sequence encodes CSVEDSRKNNYGYTF.

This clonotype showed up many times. CDR3 region: CASSLAFKGGEKLFF. CDR3 DNA sequence: TGTGCCAGCAGCCTCGCCTTCAAGGGGGGAGAAAAACTGTTTTTT. The chain links TRBV7-8 to TRBJ1-4; weak D call: TRBD1 (6 bases). The CDR3 contains 15 residues. Germline lookup yields CDR1 SGHVS and CDR2 FQNEAQ. V lost 5 bases to trimming and J lost 8 bases, with 18 bases between them. The whole variable domain, remainder taken from reference TRBV7-8 and TRBJ1-4, is GAGVSQSPRYKVAKRGQDVALRCDPISGHVSLFWYQQALGQGPEFLTYFQNEAQLDKSGLPSDRFFAERPEGSVSTLKIQRTQQEDSAVYLCASSLAFKGGEKLFFGSGTQLSVL.

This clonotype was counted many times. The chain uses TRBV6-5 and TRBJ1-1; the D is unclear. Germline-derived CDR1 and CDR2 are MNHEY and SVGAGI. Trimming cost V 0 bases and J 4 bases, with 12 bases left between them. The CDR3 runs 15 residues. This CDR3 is CASSYSTLGITEAFF. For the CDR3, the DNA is TGTGCCAGCAGTTACTCGACCCTTGGGATCACTGAAGCTTTCTTT.

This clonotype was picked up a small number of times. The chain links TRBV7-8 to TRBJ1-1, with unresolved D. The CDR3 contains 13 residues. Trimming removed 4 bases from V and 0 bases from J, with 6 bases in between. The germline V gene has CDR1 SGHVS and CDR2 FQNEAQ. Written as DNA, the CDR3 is TGTGCCAGCAGCTACGACATGAACACTGAAGCTTTCTTT. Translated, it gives CASSYDMNTEAFF.

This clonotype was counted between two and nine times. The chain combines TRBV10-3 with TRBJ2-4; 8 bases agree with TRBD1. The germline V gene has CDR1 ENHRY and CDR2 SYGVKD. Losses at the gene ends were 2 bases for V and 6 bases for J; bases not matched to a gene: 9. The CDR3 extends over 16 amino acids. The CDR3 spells CAISEPGQGGVNIQYF. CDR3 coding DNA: TGTGCCATCAGTGAGCCTGGACAGGGTGGTGTAAACATTCAGTACTTC.

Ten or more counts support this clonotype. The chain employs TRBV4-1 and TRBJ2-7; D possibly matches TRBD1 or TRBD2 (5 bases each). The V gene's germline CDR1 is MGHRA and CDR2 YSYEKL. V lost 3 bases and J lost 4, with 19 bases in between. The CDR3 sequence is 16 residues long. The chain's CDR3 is CASSHPETGTRYEQYF. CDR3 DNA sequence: TGCGCCAGCAGCCACCCAGAAACCGGGACCAGGTACGAGCAGTACTTC.

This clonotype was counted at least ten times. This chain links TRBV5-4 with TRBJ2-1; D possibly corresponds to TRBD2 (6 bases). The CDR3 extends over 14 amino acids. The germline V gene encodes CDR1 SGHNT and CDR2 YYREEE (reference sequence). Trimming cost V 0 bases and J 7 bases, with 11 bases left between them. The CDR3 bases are TGTGCCAGCAGCTTGGTTGGAGGGCGTAATGAGCAGTTCTTC. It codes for CASSLVGGRNEQFF.

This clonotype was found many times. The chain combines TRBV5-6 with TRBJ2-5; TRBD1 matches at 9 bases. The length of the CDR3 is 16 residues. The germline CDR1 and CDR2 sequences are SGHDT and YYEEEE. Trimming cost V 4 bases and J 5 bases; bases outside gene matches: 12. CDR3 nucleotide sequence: TGTGCCAGCAGCCACTCCGGGACAGGGTTGTGGGAGACCCAGTACTTC. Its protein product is CASSHSGTGLWETQYF.

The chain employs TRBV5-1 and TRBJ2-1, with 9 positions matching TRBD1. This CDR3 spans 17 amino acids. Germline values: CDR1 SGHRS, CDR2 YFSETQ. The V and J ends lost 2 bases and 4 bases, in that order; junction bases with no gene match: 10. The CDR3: CASSLRVSGTGYNEQFF. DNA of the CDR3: TGCGCCAGCAGCTTAAGGGTGTCCGGGACAGGGTACAATGAGCAGTTCTTC.

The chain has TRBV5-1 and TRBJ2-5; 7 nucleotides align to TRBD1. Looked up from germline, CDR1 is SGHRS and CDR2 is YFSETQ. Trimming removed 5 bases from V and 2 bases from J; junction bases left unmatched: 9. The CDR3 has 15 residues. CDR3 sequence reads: CASRYTGVSQETQYF. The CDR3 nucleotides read TGCGCCAGCAGGTATACAGGGGTCTCACAAGAGACCCAGTACTTC.

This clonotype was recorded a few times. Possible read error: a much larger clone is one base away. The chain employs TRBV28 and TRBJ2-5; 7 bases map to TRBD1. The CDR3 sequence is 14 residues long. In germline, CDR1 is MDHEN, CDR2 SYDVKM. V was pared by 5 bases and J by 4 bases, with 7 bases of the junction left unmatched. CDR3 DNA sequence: TGTGCCAGCAGTCCATTTCACAGGGGAGAGACCCAGTACTTC. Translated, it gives CASSPFHRGETQYF.

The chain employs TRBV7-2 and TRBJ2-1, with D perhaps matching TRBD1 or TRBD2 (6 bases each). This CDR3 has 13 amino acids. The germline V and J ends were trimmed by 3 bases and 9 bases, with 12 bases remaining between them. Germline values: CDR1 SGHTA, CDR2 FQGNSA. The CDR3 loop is CASSFGGGAEQFF. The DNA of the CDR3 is TGTGCCAGCAGCTTTGGAGGGGGTGCTGAGCAGTTCTTC.

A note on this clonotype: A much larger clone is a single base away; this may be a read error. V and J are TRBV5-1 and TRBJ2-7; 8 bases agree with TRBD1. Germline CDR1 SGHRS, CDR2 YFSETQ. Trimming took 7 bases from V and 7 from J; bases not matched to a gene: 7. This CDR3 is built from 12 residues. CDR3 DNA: TGCGCCAGCGGTCAGGGGGCTCGGGAGCAGTACTTC. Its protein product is CASGQGAREQYF.

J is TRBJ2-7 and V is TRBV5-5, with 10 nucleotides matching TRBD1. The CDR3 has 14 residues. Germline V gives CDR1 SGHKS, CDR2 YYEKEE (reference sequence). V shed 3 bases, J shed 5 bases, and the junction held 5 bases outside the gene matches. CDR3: CASSWTTGGHEQYF. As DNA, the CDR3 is TGTGCCAGCAGCTGGACGACAGGGGGCCACGAGCAGTACTTC. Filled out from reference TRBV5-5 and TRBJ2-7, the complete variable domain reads DAGVTQSPTHLIKTRGQQVTLRCSPISGHKSVSWYQQVLGQGPQFIFQYYEKEERGRGNFPDRFSARQFPNYSSELNVNALLLGDSALYLCASSWTTGGHEQYFGPGTRLTVT.

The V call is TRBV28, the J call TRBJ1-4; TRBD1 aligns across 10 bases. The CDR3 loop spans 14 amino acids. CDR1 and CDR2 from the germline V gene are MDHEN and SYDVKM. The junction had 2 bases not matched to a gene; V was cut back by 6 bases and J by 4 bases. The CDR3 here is CASRGTGDNEKLFF. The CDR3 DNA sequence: TGTGCCAGCAGGGGGACAGGGGATAATGAAAAACTGTTTTTT.

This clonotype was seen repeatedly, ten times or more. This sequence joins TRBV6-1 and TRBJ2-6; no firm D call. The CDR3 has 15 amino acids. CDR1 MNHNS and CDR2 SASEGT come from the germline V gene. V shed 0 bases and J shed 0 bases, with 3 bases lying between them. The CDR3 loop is CASSEANSGANVLTF. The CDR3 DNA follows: TGTGCCAGCAGTGAAGCAAACTCTGGGGCCAACGTCCTGACTTTC.

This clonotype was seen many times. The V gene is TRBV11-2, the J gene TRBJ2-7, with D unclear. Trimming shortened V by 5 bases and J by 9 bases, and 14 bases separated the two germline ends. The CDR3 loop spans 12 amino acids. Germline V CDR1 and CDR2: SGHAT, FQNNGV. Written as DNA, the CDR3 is TGTGCCAGCAGCCCGAGCGCACCCGGGCAGTACTTC. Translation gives CASSPSAPGQYF.

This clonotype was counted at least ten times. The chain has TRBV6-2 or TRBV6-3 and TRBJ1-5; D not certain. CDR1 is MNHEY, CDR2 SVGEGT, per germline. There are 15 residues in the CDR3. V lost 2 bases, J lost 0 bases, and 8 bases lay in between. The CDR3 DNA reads TGTGCCAGCAGTTACCAAGGGTATAGCAATCAGCCCCAGCATTTT. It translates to CASSYQGYSNQPQHF.